These 15 T cell receptor beta chains came from one sample sequenced in a study of cytomegalovirus exposure and HLA in healthy donors. The PCR had 60 Vbeta and 13 Jbeta primers. The assay was immunoSEQ multiplex PCR, and TCRdb's table has in-frame clones only and misses some. The profile shows around 130,000 clones, around 82% of them singletons. Sequencing input: PBMCs. These receptors originate from a man in his forties or fifties in good health and CMV-seronegative.

This sequence joins TRBV15 and TRBJ2-3, with D possibly being TRBD2 (6 bases). V shed 7 bases and J shed 3 bases, with 14 bases lying between them. Germline CDR1 reads LNHNV; CDR2 reads YYDKDF (reference sequence). The length of the CDR3 is 14 residues. The CDR3, as DNA: TGTGCCACCACGGCGCGACTAGTGACAGATACGCAGTATTTT. Its translation: CATTARLVTDTQYF. The full variable domain, rest sourced from reference TRBV15 and TRBJ2-3, is DAMVIQNPRYQVTQFGKPVTLSCSQTLNHNVMYWYQQKSSQAPKLLFHYYDKDFNNEADTPDNFQSRRPNTSFCFLDIRSPGLGDTAMYLCATTARLVTDTQYFGPGTRLTVL.

V is TRBV5-8 and J is TRBJ1-1; D possibly corresponds to TRBD1 (6 bases). The CDR3 covers 15 residues. Germline lookup yields CDR1 SGHTS and CDR2 YDEGEE. V was trimmed by 2 bases and J by 4 bases, leaving 15 bases between them. CDR3 sequence (DNA): TGTGCCAGCAGCTTATTTGTTCAGGGGACCACTGAAGCTTTCTTT. This sequence encodes CASSLFVQGTTEAFF.

V and J are TRBV6-5 and TRBJ1-1, with TRBD1 matching over 11 bases. Germline assignment: CDR1 MNHEY and CDR2 SVGAGI. The CDR3 totals 12 residues. J was trimmed by 10 bases and V by 5 bases; bases with no gene match: 3. The CDR3 sequence: CASSMGQGGAFF. CDR3 in DNA: TGTGCCAGCAGTATGGGACAGGGGGGAGCTTTCTTT.

This sequence joins TRBV21-1 and TRBJ2-7; the DNA was not compared with TRBD2, the D call given in the table. TRBV21-1 is assigned pseudogene status. CDR3 length: 15 amino acids. The CDR3 DNA sequence: TGTGCCAGCAGCAAAGGGCCCTGGGACTCCAGCGAGCAGTACTTC. Its protein is CASSKGPWDSSEQYF.

The chain couples TRBV5-1 to TRBJ2-3; a weak D match, TRBD2 (6 bases). CDR1 SGHRS and CDR2 YFSETQ come from the germline V gene. The CDR3 runs 15 residues. V lost 0 bases, J lost 6 bases, and 14 bases lay in between. The CDR3 DNA sequence: TGCGCCAGCAGCTTGGAAGGGGCCGGAGGGGATACGCAGTATTTT. Encoded protein: CASSLEGAGGDTQYF.

V gene TRBV2 combines with J gene TRBJ2-6; D possibly corresponds to TRBD1 (6 bases). V shed 4 bases and J shed 0 bases, with 13 bases lying between them. Per germline, CDR1 SNHLY and CDR2 FYNNEI. The CDR3 loop spans 17 amino acids. In nucleotides, the CDR3 is TGTGCCAGCAGTGGCGACAGGCTGCCCTCTGGGGCCAACGTCCTGACTTTC. This translates into CASSGDRLPSGANVLTF.

The J gene is TRBJ2-3, the V gene TRBV19; D uncertain. Germline V gene data show CDR1 as LNHDA and CDR2 as SQIVND (reference sequence). The V and J ends lost 3 bases and 6 bases respectively, with 4 bases between them. The CDR3 length is 11 residues. The CDR3 reads CASSMTDTQYF. The CDR3 bases are TGTGCCAGTAGTATGACTGATACGCAGTATTTT.

For this clone: The sample carries other DNA sequences with the same CDR3. The chain employs TRBV27 and TRBJ1-5; no reliable D call. V shed 6 bases and J shed 0 bases, with 6 bases lying between them. The germline V gene encodes CDR1 MNHEY and CDR2 SMNVEV (reference sequence). The CDR3 extends over 13 amino acids. The CDR3 nucleotides are TGTGCCAGCAGACGGGGTAGCAATCAGCCCCAGCATTTT. Translated, it gives CASRRGSNQPQHF.

This clone was observed a handful of times. The V gene is TRBV11-3, the J gene TRBJ2-1; TRBD2 matches at 10 bases. The CDR3 totals 15 residues. CDR1 is SGHNT and CDR2 is YENEEA in the germline V gene. V gave up 5 bases and J gave up 4 bases; unmatched junction bases: 5. The CDR3 nucleotides read TGTGCCAGCAGCAGAACTAGCGGGAAGTACAATGAGCAGTTCTTC. As protein: CASSRTSGKYNEQFF.

The chain is built from TRBV7-8 and TRBJ1-1; D may be TRBD1 (6 bases). The CDR3 consists of 16 residues. Trimming took 0 bases from V and 2 from J, leaving 13 bases between them. Germline V gene sequence: CDR1 SGHVS, CDR2 FQNEAQ. DNA for the CDR3: TGTGCCAGCAGCTTAGCCACGGACAGCCGCAACACTGAAGCTTTCTTT. Its protein is CASSLATDSRNTEAFF.

This sequence joins TRBV2 and TRBJ1-4; 11 positions agree with TRBD1. This CDR3 has 15 residues. V was pared by 7 bases and J by 4 bases, with 5 bases of the junction left unmatched. Germline V gives CDR1 SNHLY, CDR2 FYNNEI. As DNA, the CDR3 is TGTGCCAGCAAGGACAGGGGGCAAGATAATGAAAAACTGTTTTTT. Amino acid sequence: CASKDRGQDNEKLFF.

This sequence joins TRBV30 and TRBJ1-2; D perhaps matches TRBD1 (5 bases). CDR1 is GTSNPN, CDR2 SVGIG, per germline (reference sequence). This CDR3 has 18 residues. The V gene lost 5 bases and the J gene lost 5 bases, with 30 bases spanning the gap. The CDR3 sequence is CAWAPTRSLGAVGYGYTF. In nucleotides, the CDR3 is TGTGCCTGGGCCCCGACGCGGTCCCTTGGGGCGGTTGGGTATGGCTACACCTTC.

The genes are TRBV10-3 and TRBJ2-5, with D unclear. CDR3 length: 12 amino acids. V was shortened by 10 bases and J by 4 bases, with 13 bases between the two germline ends. From germline, CDR1 is ENHRY and CDR2 SYGVKD. In DNA form, the CDR3 reads TGTGCCACCCGGCCGGGTGCAGAGACCCAGTACTTC. This translates into CATRPGAETQYF.

J is TRBJ2-7 and V is TRBV7-2, with 7 nucleotides matching TRBD1. Germline CDR1 and CDR2: SGHTA and FQGNSA. The CDR3 loop spans 14 amino acids. The trim removed 5 bases at V and 2 bases at J, leaving 6 bases unmatched. CDR3 region: CASSPEGGPYEQYF. As DNA, the CDR3 is TGTGCCAGCAGCCCTGAAGGGGGCCCCTACGAGCAGTACTTC.

This chain links TRBV29-1 with TRBJ2-3; TRBD1 aligns across 9 bases. The CDR3 spans 14 residues. Germline trimming cut 6 bases from V and 2 bases from J; bases unmatched to any gene: 6. In germline, CDR1 is SQVTM, CDR2 ANQGSEA. The CDR3 region is CSVGDRDSTDTQYF. CDR3 DNA: TGCAGCGTCGGGGACAGGGATTCCACAGATACGCAGTATTTT.